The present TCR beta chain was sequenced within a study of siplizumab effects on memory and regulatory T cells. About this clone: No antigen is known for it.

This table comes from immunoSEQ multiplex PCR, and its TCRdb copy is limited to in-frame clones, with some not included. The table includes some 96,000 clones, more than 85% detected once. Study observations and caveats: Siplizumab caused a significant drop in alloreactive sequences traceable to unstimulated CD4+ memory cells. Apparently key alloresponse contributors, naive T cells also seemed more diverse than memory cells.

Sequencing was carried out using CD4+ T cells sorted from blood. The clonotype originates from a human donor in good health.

For the CDR3, the DNA is TGTGCCAGCAGCCCGGGAGATACGCAGTATTTT. Encoded protein: CASSPGDTQYF. The chain joins TRBV5-6 to TRBJ2-3, with D unresolved. The germline gives CDR1 SGHDT, CDR2 YYEEEE. Trimming left V 4 bases short and J 5 bases short, with 5 bases between. The CDR3 spans 11 residues.